This record looks at one T cell receptor beta chain sequence and its context. Its antigen is still unknown. RNA transcripts served as the template for amplifying TCR beta CDR3 regions. During a first-round RT-PCR of the TCR CDR3, the HTBI primer set was used. TCRdb analysed the multiplex PCR reads with MiXCR anew, one entry per CDR3 protein. This table has a few hundred thousand distinct CDR3 sequences, less than 25% appearing once. Patients were excluded for uncontrolled infection, other autoimmune disease, pregnancy or lactation. PBMCs came from more than 8.5 ml fresh peripheral blood. The V gene's germline CDR1 is MDHEN and CDR2 SYDVKM. The ends lost 6 bases at V and 7 bases at J; junction bases unmatched: 13. The CDR3 sequence is 15 residues long. The data are from a study of T cells in Graves' hyperthyroidism and ophthalmopathy. In the study overall: Blood from the periphery was taken at initial diagnosis, before any treatment.

Study observations and caveats: Most expanded thyroid clonotypes above 0.001 also appeared in blood.

V is TRBV28 and J is TRBJ2-5; 8 positions match TRBD2. Sequenced input: blood. The clonotype was recovered from a man aged 18-30 years with Graves' hyperthyroidism. CDR3 sequence reads: CASSPRPAGVGTQYF. The CDR3 coding sequence is TGTGCCAGCAGCCCGCGCCCAGCGGGGGTGGGGACCCAGTACTTC.